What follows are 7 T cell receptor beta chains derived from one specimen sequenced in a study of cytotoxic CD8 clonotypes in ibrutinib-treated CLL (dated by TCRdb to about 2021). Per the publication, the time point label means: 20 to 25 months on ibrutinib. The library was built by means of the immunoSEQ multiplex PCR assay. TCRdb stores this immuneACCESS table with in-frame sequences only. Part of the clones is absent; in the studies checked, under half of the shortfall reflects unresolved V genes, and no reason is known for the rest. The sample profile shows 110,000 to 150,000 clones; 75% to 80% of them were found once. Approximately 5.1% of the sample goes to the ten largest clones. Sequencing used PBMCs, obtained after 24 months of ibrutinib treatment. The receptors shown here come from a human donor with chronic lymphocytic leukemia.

The CDR3 DNA follows: TGCGCCAGCAGCCCAGACGGTCGGGTTTCTCTCTACGAGCAGTACTTC. Translating it yields CASSPDGRVSLYEQYF. J is TRBJ2-7 and V is TRBV4-1; no firm D call. This CDR3 has 16 residues. CDR1 MGHRA and CDR2 YSYEKL come from the germline V gene. Trimming shortened V by 4 bases and J by 3 bases, and 19 bases separated the two germline ends.

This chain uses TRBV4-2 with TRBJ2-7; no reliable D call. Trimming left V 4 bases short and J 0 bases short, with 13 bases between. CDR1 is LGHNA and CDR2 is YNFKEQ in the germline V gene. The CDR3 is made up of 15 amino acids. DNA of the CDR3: TGTGCCAGCAGCCCCCCGGCGAGCAGCTCCTACGAGCAGTACTTC. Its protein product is CASSPPASSSYEQYF.

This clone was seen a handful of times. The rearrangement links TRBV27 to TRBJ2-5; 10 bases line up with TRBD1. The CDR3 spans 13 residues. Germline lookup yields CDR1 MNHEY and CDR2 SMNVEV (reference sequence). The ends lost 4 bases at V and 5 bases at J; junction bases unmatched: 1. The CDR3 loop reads CASSWGQGETQYF. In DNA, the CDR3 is TGTGCCAGCAGTTGGGGACAGGGGGAGACCCAGTACTTC.

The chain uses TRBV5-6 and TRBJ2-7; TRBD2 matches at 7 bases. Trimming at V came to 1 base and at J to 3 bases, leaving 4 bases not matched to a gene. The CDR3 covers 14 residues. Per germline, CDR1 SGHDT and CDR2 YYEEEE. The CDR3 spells CASSLPPGGYEQYF. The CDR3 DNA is TGTGCCAGCAGCTTGCCCCCGGGGGGCTACGAGCAGTACTTC. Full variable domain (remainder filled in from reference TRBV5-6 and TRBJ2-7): DAGVTQSPTHLIKTRGQQVTLRCSPKSGHDTVSWYQQALGQGPQFIFQYYEEEERQRGNFPDRFSGHQFPNYSSELNVNALLLGDSALYLCASSLPPGGYEQYFGPGTRLTVT.

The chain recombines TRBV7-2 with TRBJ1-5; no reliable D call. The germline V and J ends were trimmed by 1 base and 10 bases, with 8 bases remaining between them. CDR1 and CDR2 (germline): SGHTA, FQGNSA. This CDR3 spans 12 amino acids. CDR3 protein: CASSLVPGPQHF. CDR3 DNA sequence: TGTGCCAGCAGCTTAGTCCCAGGCCCCCAGCATTTT.

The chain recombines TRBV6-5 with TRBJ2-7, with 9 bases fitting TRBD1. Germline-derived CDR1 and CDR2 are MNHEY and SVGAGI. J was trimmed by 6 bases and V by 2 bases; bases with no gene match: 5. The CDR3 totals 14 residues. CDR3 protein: CASSYLDRGGEQYF. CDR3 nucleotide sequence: TGTGCCAGCAGTTACCTGGACAGGGGCGGCGAGCAGTACTTC.

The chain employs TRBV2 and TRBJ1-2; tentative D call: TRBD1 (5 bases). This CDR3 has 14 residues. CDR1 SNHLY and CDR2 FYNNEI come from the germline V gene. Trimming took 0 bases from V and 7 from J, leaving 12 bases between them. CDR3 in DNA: TGTGCCAGCAGTGAAGCGCTTCAGGGCGGTGGCTACACCTTC. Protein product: CASSEALQGGGYTF.